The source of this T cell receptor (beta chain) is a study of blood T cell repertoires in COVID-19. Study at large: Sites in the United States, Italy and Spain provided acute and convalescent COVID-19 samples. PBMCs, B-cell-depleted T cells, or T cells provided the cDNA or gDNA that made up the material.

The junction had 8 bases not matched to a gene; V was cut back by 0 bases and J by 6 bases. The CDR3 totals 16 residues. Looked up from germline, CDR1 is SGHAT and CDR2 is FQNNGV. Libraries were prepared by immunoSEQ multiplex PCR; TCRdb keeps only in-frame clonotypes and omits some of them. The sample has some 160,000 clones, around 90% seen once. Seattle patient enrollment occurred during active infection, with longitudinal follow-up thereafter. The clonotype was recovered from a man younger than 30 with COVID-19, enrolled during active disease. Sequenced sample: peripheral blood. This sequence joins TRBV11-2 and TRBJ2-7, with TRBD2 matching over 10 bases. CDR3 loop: CASSLDRLAGVGEQYF. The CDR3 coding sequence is TGTGCCAGCAGCTTAGATCGCCTAGCGGGAGTTGGCGAGCAGTACTTC.